These T cell receptor beta chains were read from a single sample in a study of T-cell reconstitution after alpha-beta-depleted transplantation in children. MiXCR was run by TCRdb on the PCR reads, yielding one entry per CDR3 protein. Seen here are some 600,000 distinct CDR3 sequences, over 10% observed once, and the top ten hold 2.2%. This specimen consisted of PBMCs, mostly from graft donor cells, obtained 360 days after TCRalphabeta/CD19-depleted stem cell transplant. All receptors derive from a male patient younger than 18 who had a stem cell transplant for acute myeloid leukemia, so the T cells may come from the graft donor. Each CDR3 is given with its conserved first and last residue. D genes are given only for firm matches. Rows give clone size only sometimes, using once, few, many, or a class for an expanded clone.

d_gene,abundance,v_gene,j_gene,CDR3aa,CDR3nt
-,few,TRBV5-1,TRBJ2-1,CASSLASLAINEQFF,TGCGCCAGCAGCTTGGCCAGCTTAGCCATCAATGAGCAGTTCTTC
TRBD2,many,TRBV20-1,TRBJ2-1,CSASLLAGVDEQFF,TGCAGTGCTAGTTTACTAGCGGGAGTCGATGAGCAGTTCTTC
TRBD2,many,TRBV4-2,TRBJ2-1,CASSQGLAGVGGEQFF,TGTGCCAGCAGCCAAGGACTAGCGGGAGTCGGTGGTGAGCAGTTCTTC
TRBD2,few,TRBV11-2,TRBJ2-7,CASSPWVASGSFVSSYEQYF,TGTGCCAGCAGCCCGTGGGTAGCAAGCGGGAGTTTTGTCTCATCCTACGAGCAGTACTTC
TRBD1,-,TRBV20-1,TRBJ2-7,CSAYRQGGFLYEQYF,TGCAGTGCTTATCGACAGGGGGGGTTCCTCTACGAGCAGTACTTC
-,-,TRBV27,TRBJ2-7,CASSFWGPSYEQYF,TGTGCCAGCAGTTTCTGGGGACCCTCCTACGAGCAGTACTTC
-,-,TRBV14,TRBJ2-4,CASSLGPPIQYF,TGTGCCAGCAGCCTAGGACCGCCCATTCAGTACTTC
TRBD1,few,TRBV4-3,TRBJ2-6,CASSQVLRTGGYGANVLTF,TGCGCCAGCAGCCAAGTTCTCAGGACAGGGGGCTATGGGGCCAACGTCCTGACTTTC
TRBD1,-,TRBV27,TRBJ2-7,CASSFSGQEYEQYF,TGTGCCAGCAGTTTCTCGGGACAGGAGTACGAGCAGTACTTC
-,-,TRBV12-3/TRBV12-4,TRBJ2-2,CASSSRDFKDTGELFF,TGTGCCAGCAGTTCCAGGGATTTTAAGGACACCGGGGAGCTGTTTTTT
TRBD2,few,TRBV24-1,TRBJ2-5,CATGRPSGRRQETQYF,TGTGCCACCGGGCGGCCTAGCGGGAGACGTCAAGAGACCCAGTACTTC
-,few,TRBV7-8,TRBJ2-7,CASSFHWTAYEQYF,TGTGCCAGCAGCTTCCATTGGACAGCCTACGAGCAGTACTTC
-,few,TRBV5-6,TRBJ2-7,CASSSLEGQYF,TGTGCCAGCAGCTCTCTGGAAGGGCAGTACTTC
TRBD2,few,TRBV18,TRBJ2-1,CASSSGVAGITYNEQFF,TGTGCCAGCTCCTCGGGGGTAGCGGGAATCACCTACAATGAGCAGTTCTTC
-,-,TRBV7-2,TRBJ2-5,CASSLRWARETQYF,TGTGCCAGCAGCTTACGGTGGGCTAGGGAGACCCAGTACTTC
-,few,TRBV12-3/TRBV12-4,TRBJ2-7,CASTYGGLGEQYF,TGTGCCAGCACCTACGGGGGACTGGGGGAGCAGTACTTC
-,many,TRBV2,TRBJ2-5,CASVPLAALYQETQYF,TGTGCCAGCGTTCCCTTAGCGGCACTGTACCAAGAGACCCAGTACTTC
TRBD1,-,TRBV30,TRBJ2-5,CAWSPGQGTWETQYF,TGTGCCTGGAGTCCGGGACAGGGGACATGGGAGACCCAGTACTTC
-,-,TRBV29-1,TRBJ1-2,CSVGGLDDGPNYGYTF,TGCAGCGTTGGAGGGCTAGACGACGGTCCTAACTATGGCTACACCTTC
TRBD1,once,TRBV7-9,TRBJ2-7,CASSSTGTGSHEQYF,TGTGCCAGCAGCTCGACCGGGACAGGGAGTCACGAGCAGTACTTC
TRBD2,many,TRBV27,TRBJ2-3,CASSFLQAGGPDTQYF,TGTGCCAGCAGTTTCCTGCAGGCGGGAGGTCCAGATACGCAGTATTTT
-,-,TRBV4-3,TRBJ2-2,CASSRLSLIDGGELFF,TGCGCCAGCAGTCGACTCAGCCTCATCGACGGCGGGGAGCTGTTTTTT
TRBD1,few,TRBV15,TRBJ2-5,CATSRVDRGRLQETQYF,TGTGCCACCAGCAGAGTGGACAGGGGGCGCCTTCAGGAGACCCAGTACTTC
-,few,TRBV11-2,TRBJ1-5,CASSQQGRGNQPQHF,TGTGCCAGCAGCCAACAGGGTAGGGGCAATCAGCCCCAGCATTTT
TRBD2,once,TRBV6-4,TRBJ2-7,CARSGGAYEQYF,TGTGCCAGGTCGGGAGGGGCCTACGAGCAGTACTTC
-,many,TRBV20-1,TRBJ2-7,CSANPMVSYYEQYF,TGCAGTGCTAACCCGATGGTCAGTTACTACGAGCAGTACTTC
TRBD1,many,TRBV28,TRBJ1-2,CASRRPGQNYGYTF,TGTGCCAGCAGACGCCCGGGACAGAACTATGGCTACACCTTC
-,few,TRBV7-2,TRBJ2-3,CASSLGVYTDTQYF,TGTGCCAGCAGCTTAGGTGTCTACACAGATACGCAGTATTTT
TRBD2,-,TRBV7-2,TRBJ2-7,CASSLGPPAGDVYEQYF,TGTGCCAGCAGCTTAGGCCCCCCAGCGGGAGATGTGTACGAGCAGTACTTC
-,few,TRBV18,TRBJ2-1,CASSPLIYEQFF,TGTGCCAGCTCACCCCTCATCTATGAGCAGTTCTTC
TRBD2,-,TRBV28,TRBJ2-5,CASDLSVGRERYRETQYF,TGTGCCAGCGATCTCTCAGTAGGGCGGGAGAGGTATCGTGAGACCCAGTACTTC
TRBD2,many,TRBV27,TRBJ2-2,CASSFLAGASTGELFF,TGTGCCAGCAGTTTCTTAGCGGGAGCCAGCACCGGGGAGCTGTTTTTT
-,-,TRBV18,TRBJ2-1,CASSPPATITYNEQFF,TGTGCCAGCTCACCACCGGCCACGATCACCTACAATGAGCAGTTCTTC
-,once,TRBV9,TRBJ2-1,CASSPLQISFYNEQFF,TGTGCCAGCAGCCCATTACAGATTTCATTTTACAATGAGCAGTTCTTC
-,-,TRBV18,TRBJ2-7,CASSPQPGLLGEQYF,TGTGCCAGCTCACCACAGCCAGGGCTCCTCGGCGAGCAGTACTTC